These 20 T cell receptor beta chains were sequenced from one sample in a study of T cells in Graves' hyperthyroidism and ophthalmopathy. RNA transcripts were the template for amplifying TCR beta CDR3 regions. Researchers ran a first-round RT-PCR on the TCR CDR3 using the HTBI primer set. TCRdb reprocessed the multiplex PCR reads with MiXCR, giving one entry per CDR3 protein. Here the sample spans hundreds of thousands of distinct CDR3 sequences, about 14% being singletons. Sequenced input: blood. The receptors shown here come from a woman in her fifties or sixties with Graves' ophthalmopathy.

This clonotype was counted many times. The chain couples TRBV5-1 to TRBJ2-7; 10 bases agree with TRBD1. CDR3 size: 14 residues. V lost 4 bases, J lost 4 bases, and 5 bases stayed unmatched. Germline V CDR1 and CDR2: SGHRS, YFSETQ. CDR3 sequence (DNA): TGCGCCAGCAGCAAGACAGGGGGCAGGTACGAGCAGTACTTC. It yields the protein CASSKTGGRYEQYF. Full variable domain (rest looked up from reference TRBV5-1 and TRBJ2-7): KAGVTQTPRYLIKTRGQQVTLSCSPISGHRSVSWYQQTPGQGLQFLFEYFSETQRNKGNFPGRFSGRQFSNSRSEMNVSTLELGDSALYLCASSKTGGRYEQYFGPGTRLTVT.

The table lists this clonotype with many counts. V gene TRBV12-3 or TRBV12-4 combines with J gene TRBJ2-5; 12 bases line up with TRBD2. The J segment lost 11 bases and the V segment lost 7 bases, leaving 11 bases of the junction unmatched. The CDR3 covers 14 residues. As DNA, the CDR3 is TGTGCCAGCAAAGGGACTAGCGGGCTGCGGGGACAGTACTTC. Translation gives CASKGTSGLRGQYF.

This chain joins TRBV6-2 or TRBV6-3 and TRBJ2-7; TRBD1 matches at 10 bases. The CDR3 is 14 amino acids. With V trimmed by 6 bases and J by 6 bases, 8 bases remained unmatched. CDR1 and CDR2 (germline): MNHEY, SVGEGT. The CDR3 sequence is CASRTDRGSFEQYF. In nucleotides, the CDR3 is TGTGCCAGCAGGACGGACAGGGGGTCTTTCGAGCAGTACTTC.

This chain connects TRBV5-1 to TRBJ2-7, with TRBD2 matching over 13 bases. The CDR3 spans 15 residues. CDR1 SGHRS and CDR2 YFSETQ come from the germline V gene. With V trimmed by 4 bases and J by 3 bases, 4 bases remained unmatched. CDR3: CASSRTSGGRYEQYF. CDR3 nucleotide sequence: TGCGCCAGCAGCCGGACTAGCGGGGGTCGCTACGAGCAGTACTTC.

A word on this clonotype: This may stem from a read error, because a much larger clone lies one nucleotide away. The chain carries TRBV27 and TRBJ2-2; maybe TRBD1 (6 bases). The CDR3 consists of 17 residues. Trimming left V 6 bases short and J 0 bases short, with 17 bases between. Germline-derived CDR1 and CDR2 are MNHEY and SMNVEV (reference sequence). CDR3 sequence reads: CASRPLTGFANTGELFF. The CDR3 nucleotides are TGTGCCAGCAGGCCCTTGACAGGATTCGCGAACACCGGGGAGCTGTTTTTT.

In its sample, this clonotype was seen many times. The J gene is TRBJ1-1, the V gene TRBV15; D is undetermined. This CDR3 comprises 15 residues. With 0 bases removed from V and 0 bases from J, the gap between germline ends came to 8 bases. CDR1 and CDR2 (germline): LNHNV, YYDKDF (reference sequence). The CDR3 DNA sequence: TGTGCCACCAGCAGAGATGGCGGTATGAACACTGAAGCTTTCTTT. Amino acid sequence: CATSRDGGMNTEAFF.

At least ten counts were recorded for this clonotype. The chain links TRBV20-1 to TRBJ2-7; 8 positions match TRBD2. Germline V gene lookup returns CDR1 DFQATT and CDR2 SNEGSKA (reference sequence). The CDR3 consists of 14 residues. Unmatched junction bases numbered 9, after V lost 6 bases and J lost 2 bases. CDR3 sequence: CSAAIAGPTYEQYF. The DNA of the CDR3 is TGCAGTGCAGCTATAGCGGGGCCTACCTACGAGCAGTACTTC.

This clonotype was detected ten times or more. The V call is TRBV2, the J call TRBJ2-5, with 8 bases lining up with TRBD1. The CDR3 has 12 amino acids. Germline lookup yields CDR1 SNHLY and CDR2 FYNNEI. V lost 8 bases, J lost 5 bases, and 4 bases stayed unmatched. CDR3 bases: TGTGCCAGCGTGAACAGGGGGGAGACCCAGTACTTC. The encoded protein is CASVNRGETQYF.

This clonotype was recorded a few times. V and J are TRBV11-2 and TRBJ2-2; perhaps TRBD1 as D (6 bases). The germline gives CDR1 SGHAT, CDR2 FQNNGV. V shed 7 bases and J shed 7 bases, with 10 bases lying between them. The CDR3 is made up of 12 amino acids. CDR3 loop: CASTLGGGELFF. For the CDR3, the DNA is TGTGCCAGCACCCTAGGGGGCGGGGAGCTGTTTTTT. Filled out from reference TRBV11-2 and TRBJ2-2, the complete variable domain reads EAGVAQSPRYKIIEKRQSVAFWCNPISGHATLYWYQQILGQGPKLLIQFQNNGVVDDSQLPKDRFSAERLKGVDSTLKIQPAKLEDSAVYLCASTLGGGELFFGEGSRLTVL.

With respect to this clonotype: One junction end disagrees with the germline gene, perhaps due to a read error. The chain combines TRBV5-1 with TRBJ2-6, with 10 bases matching TRBD2. This CDR3 comprises 19 residues. From germline, CDR1 is SGHRS and CDR2 YFSETQ. The CDR3 here is CASTRVPLAGDSEANVLTF. CDR3 nucleotide sequence: TGCGCCAGCACCCGAGTCCCGCTAGCGGGGGACTCTGAGGCCAACGTCCTGACTTTC. Full variable domain (remainder filled in from reference TRBV5-1 and TRBJ2-6): KAGVTQTPRYLIKTRGQQVTLSCSPISGHRSVSWYQQTPGQGLQFLFEYFSETQRNKGNFPGRFSGRQFSNSRSEMNVSTLELGDSALYLCASTRVPLAGDSEANVLTFGAGSRLTVL.

This clonotype was seen a handful of times. The junction departs from the called germline gene at one end, perhaps through a read error. The chain uses TRBV7-7 and TRBJ2-1, with D uncertain. Germline CDR1 and CDR2: SSHAT and FNYEAQ (reference sequence). The CDR3 extends over 15 amino acids. The chain's CDR3 is CASSAHSSFPNEQFF. The DNA for the CDR3 is TGTGCTAGCAGCGCACATTCTAGTTTCCCCAATGAGCAGTTCTTC.

A note on this clonotype: Germline is not matched at one junction end, which may reflect a read error. This chain joins TRBV14 and TRBJ2-1; TRBD2 aligns across 12 bases. CDR3 length: 18 amino acids. The germline V gene encodes CDR1 SGHDN and CDR2 FVKESK. The chain's CDR3 is CAGSQGRGLAGYYNEQFF. CDR3 DNA sequence: TGTGCCGGCAGCCAAGGAAGAGGACTAGCGGGGTACTACAATGAGCAGTTCTTC. Full variable domain (outside the CDR3, taken from reference TRBV14 and TRBJ2-1): EAGVTQFPSHSVIEKGQTVTLRCDPISGHDNLYWYRRVMGKEIKFLLHFVKESKQDESGMPNNRFLAERTGGTYSTLKVQPAELEDSGVYFCAGSQGRGLAGYYNEQFFGPGTRLTVL.

This clonotype has a handful of counts. The chain carries TRBV29-1 and TRBJ1-1, with D possibly matching TRBD1 (5 bases). V was clipped by 3 bases and J by 4 bases, with 18 bases between them. Germline V gene sequence: CDR1 SQVTM, CDR2 ANQGSEA. This CDR3 has 15 amino acids. CDR3 nucleotide sequence: TGCAGCGTTGAGAACAGGCTCCCCAGAGGCACTGAAGCTTTCTTT. This encodes CSVENRLPRGTEAFF.

CDR3: CASSPGLAGVTATDTQYF. CDR3 nucleotides: TGCGCCAGCAGCCCTGGACTAGCGGGAGTGACAGCCACAGATACGCAGTATTTT. The gene calls are TRBV5-1 and TRBJ2-3; TRBD2 matches at 13 bases. Germline CDR1 is SGHRS and CDR2 is YFSETQ. The CDR3 is 18 amino acids. V dropped 4 bases and J dropped 2; count of bases not matched to a gene: 10.

This clonotype has just a few counts. The V call is TRBV11-1, the J call TRBJ2-4; 12 positions match TRBD2. This CDR3 spans 16 amino acids. V lost 3 bases to trimming and J lost 4 bases; unmatched junction nucleotides: 4. Germline V lookup: CDR1 SGHAT, CDR2 FQDESV (reference sequence). In nucleotides, the CDR3 is TGTGCCAGCAGCTTCCGACTAGCGGGAGTTAAAAACATTCAGTACTTC. This sequence encodes CASSFRLAGVKNIQYF.

This clonotype was counted at least ten times. The chain employs TRBV11-3 and TRBJ2-7, with D tentatively TRBD2 (5 bases). The V and J ends lost 5 bases and 3 bases respectively, with 14 bases between them. This CDR3 region has 14 residues. Germline CDR1 reads SGHNT; CDR2 reads YENEEA. For the CDR3, the DNA is TGTGCCAGCAGCCCCGGGGATGGGGACTACGAGCAGTACTTC. Encoded protein: CASSPGDGDYEQYF.

The sample holds many counts of this clonotype. The chain employs TRBV6-6 and TRBJ2-7, with D possibly matching TRBD1 (6 bases). Germline values: CDR1 MNHNY, CDR2 SVGAGI (reference sequence). With 3 bases removed from V and 0 bases from J, the gap between germline ends came to 15 bases. There are 16 residues in the CDR3. CDR3 amino acids: CASSYSTGKSSYEQYF. In nucleotides, the CDR3 is TGTGCCAGCAGTTATTCGACAGGAAAGAGCTCCTACGAGCAGTACTTC.

This clonotype was seen more than once but under ten times. J is TRBJ2-5 and V is TRBV28; no firm D call. CDR3 length: 16 amino acids. Germline values: CDR1 MDHEN, CDR2 SYDVKM. V was trimmed by 5 bases and J by 5 bases, leaving 21 bases between them. For the CDR3, the DNA is TGTGCCAGCAGTACCACCCTAGGGCGTGGGCTGGAGACCCAGTACTTC. This translates into CASSTTLGRGLETQYF.

This clonotype showed up just a few times. DNA for the CDR3: TGTGCCATCAGTGAGTCCACCCAAGAATTCTATCGCGAGCAGTACTTC. As protein: CAISESTQEFYREQYF. The chain combines TRBV10-3 with TRBJ2-7; D is unresolved. This CDR3 spans 16 amino acids. The V end lost 0 bases, the J end lost 6 bases, and 18 bases lay between the germline ends. Germline CDR1 ENHRY, CDR2 SYGVKD.

This clonotype was seen a handful of times. The chain couples TRBV7-8 to TRBJ2-6, with 10 bases that match TRBD1. The CDR3 loop spans 19 amino acids. Germline CDR1 is SGHVS and CDR2 is FQNEAQ. V shed 2 bases, J shed 0 bases, and the junction held 7 bases outside the gene matches. For the CDR3, the DNA is TGTGCCAGCAGCTTATTGGGACAGGGGTTACACTCTGGGGCCAACGTCCTGACTTTC. Amino acid sequence: CASSLLGQGLHSGANVLTF.